This T cell receptor beta chain stems from a study of graft-versus-host responses after intestinal transplantation. This CDR3 comprises 13 residues. Germline V CDR1 and CDR2: SGDLS, YYNGEE. Deletions cut 4 bases from V and 1 base from J, with 8 bases between. Study-wide results and limits: Allografts of one patient group, those with graft-donor T cell macrochimerism, had high graft-versus-host to host-versus-graft clonal ratios.

Clones were read by immunoSEQ multiplex PCR, and TCRdb kept only the in-frame ones, dropping some. The sample has fewer than 90,000 clones; 94% are singletons. To note about this clone: Its target is unknown.

The sequence was obtained from a human donor who was the organ donor for an intestinal transplant. The starting material was unstimulated CD4+ T cells sorted from spleen or lymph node cells, obtained before transplant. The chain couples TRBV9 to TRBJ2-5, with D uncertain. The CDR3 region has the DNA TGTGCCAGCAGCCCTTCCCCCCAAGAGACCCAGTACTTC. Encoded protein: CASSPSPQETQYF.